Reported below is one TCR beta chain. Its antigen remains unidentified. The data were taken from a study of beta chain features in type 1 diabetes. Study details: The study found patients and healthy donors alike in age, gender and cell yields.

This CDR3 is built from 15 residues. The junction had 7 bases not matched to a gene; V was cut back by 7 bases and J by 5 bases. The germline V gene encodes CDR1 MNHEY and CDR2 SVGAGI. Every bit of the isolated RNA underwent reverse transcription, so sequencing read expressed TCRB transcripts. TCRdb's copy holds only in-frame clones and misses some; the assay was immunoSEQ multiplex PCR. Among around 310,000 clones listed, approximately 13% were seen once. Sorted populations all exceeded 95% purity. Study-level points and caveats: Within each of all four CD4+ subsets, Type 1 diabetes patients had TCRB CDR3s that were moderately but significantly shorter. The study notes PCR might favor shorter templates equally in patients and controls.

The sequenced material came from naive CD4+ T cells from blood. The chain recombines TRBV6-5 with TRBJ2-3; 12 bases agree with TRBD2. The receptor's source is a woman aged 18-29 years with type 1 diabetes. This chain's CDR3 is CASTRTSGTRDTQYF. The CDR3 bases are TGTGCCAGCACTCGGACTAGCGGGACGAGAGATACGCAGTATTTT.